These T cell receptor beta chains were read from a single sample in a study of T cells in localized non-small cell lung cancer. Assay used: immunoSEQ multiplex PCR; TCRdb lists only in-frame clones, some missing. Of about 78,000 clones listed, approximately 84% are singletons. The sample in question was peripheral blood, obtained before any cancer treatment. These receptors were obtained from a man aged 35 to 69 with stage I lung adenocarcinoma. CDR3s include the opening cysteine and the closing phenylalanine or tryptophan. The D gene is left open where the match is weak. Where a row states a size, it is once, few, many or the class of an expanded clone; other rows omit it.

TRBV7-9	TRBJ1-5	.	.	CASSLNEDQPQHF	TGTGCCAGCAGCTTAAATGAGGATCAGCCCCAGCATTTT
TRBV11-2	TRBJ1-4	TRBD1	.	CASSLEGDSGEKLFF	TGTGCCAGCAGCTTAGAAGGGGACAGCGGTGAAAAACTGTTTTTT
TRBV6-6	TRBJ2-5	TRBD2	.	CATGGGGETQYF	TGTGCCACTGGGGGGGGTGGAGAGACCCAGTACTTC
TRBV7-3	TRBJ1-1	.	.	CATSEAFF	TGTGCCACGAGTGAAGCTTTCTTT
TRBV12-5	TRBJ2-7	.	.	CASGFGKAEQYF	TGTGCTAGTGGTTTTGGTAAAGCCGAGCAGTACTTC
TRBV5-6	TRBJ2-7	TRBD1	once	CASSQRQGAYEQYF	TGTGCCAGCAGCCAACGACAGGGGGCCTACGAGCAGTACTTC
TRBV5-1	TRBJ1-4	.	.	CASSLGTGFNEKLFF	TGCGCCAGCAGCTTGGGGACCGGATTTAATGAAAAACTGTTTTTT
TRBV28	TRBJ2-1	.	.	CASSLVGEQFF	TGTGCCAGCAGTTTAGTCGGCGAGCAGTTCTTC
TRBV5-1	TRBJ2-7	.	.	CASSLVESEQYF	TGCGCCAGCAGCTTGGTAGAGAGCGAGCAGTACTTC
TRBV6-6	TRBJ1-3	TRBD1	.	CASSRGLGNTIYF	TGTGCCAGCAGCAGGGGGCTGGGAAACACCATATATTTT
TRBV11-2	TRBJ2-7	.	once	CASSPGSFGGEQYF	TGTGCCAGCAGTCCCGGGTCCTTTGGGGGCGAGCAGTACTTC
TRBV2	TRBJ2-5	.	.	CASRGHQETQYF	TGTGCCAGCAGGGGCCACCAAGAGACCCAGTACTTC
TRBV6-5	TRBJ1-4	TRBD1	.	CASSRRTGAEKLFF	TGTGCCAGCAGTCGCCGGACAGGGGCTGAAAAACTGTTTTTT
TRBV27	TRBJ1-6	.	.	CASSSGTGNSPLHF	TGTGCCAGCAGTTCCGGGACTGGTAATTCACCCCTCCACTTT
TRBV19	TRBJ2-2	.	.	CATRGHFDTGELFF	TGTGCCACCAGGGGACATTTCGACACCGGGGAGCTGTTTTTT
TRBV5-8	TRBJ1-4	.	.	CASSLFGGANEKLFF	TGTGCCAGCAGCTTGTTTGGGGGAGCTAATGAAAAACTGTTTTTT
TRBV2	TRBJ2-3	TRBD2	.	CASSDLAGGPNTQYF	TGTGCCAGCAGCGATCTAGCGGGAGGGCCGAATACGCAGTATTTT
TRBV18	TRBJ2-7	TRBD1	.	CASSPQPGQSYEQYF	TGTGCCAGCTCACCGCAACCGGGACAGTCCTACGAGCAGTACTTC
TRBV27	TRBJ2-2	TRBD2	.	CASSLDGLVSAGELFF	TGTGCCAGCAGTTTAGATGGACTAGTCTCCGCCGGGGAGCTGTTTTTT
TRBV2	TRBJ1-5	.	.	CASSEEQGVTQHF	TGTGCCAGCAGTGAAGAGCAGGGCGTGACCCAGCATTTT
TRBV10-1	TRBJ2-1	TRBD2	.	CASSRTSGISYNEQFF	TGCGCCAGCAGCCGGACTAGCGGGATATCCTACAATGAGCAGTTCTTC
TRBV7-3	TRBJ1-1	.	.	CASSPRGGGTEAFF	TGTGCCAGCAGCCCGCGTGGGGGGGGCACTGAAGCTTTCTTT
TRBV13	TRBJ2-1	.	.	CASSRSGPTRDPILYNEQFF	TGTGCCAGCAGCAGATCAGGCCCGACCCGGGACCCCATTCTTTACAATGAGCAGTTCTTC
TRBV6-1	TRBJ2-2	TRBD1	.	CASSEGTGAGELFF	TGTGCCAGCAGTGAAGGGACAGGGGCCGGGGAGCTGTTTTTT
TRBV6-5	TRBJ2-7	.	.	CASSSSRGWEQYF	TGTGCCAGCAGTTCCTCGAGGGGCTGGGAGCAGTACTTC
TRBV7-2	TRBJ1-2	.	once	CASSLGAKGGYGYTF	TGTGCCAGCAGCTTAGGGGCTAAAGGGGGCTATGGCTACACCTTC
TRBV6-6	TRBJ1-2	.	.	CASSSDQYGYTF	TGTGCCAGCAGTTCAGATCAGTATGGCTACACCTTC
TRBV18	TRBJ2-2	TRBD1	.	CASSQGQGANTGELFF	TGTGCCAGCTCCCAAGGACAGGGGGCGAACACCGGGGAGCTGTTTTTT
TRBV7-3	TRBJ2-3	TRBD2	once	CASSPSLAGADTQYF	TGTGCCAGCAGCCCATCACTAGCGGGGGCGGATACGCAGTATTTT
TRBV19	TRBJ1-1	.	.	CATTPGTKATEAFF	TGTGCCACAACACCCGGGACTAAAGCTACTGAAGCTTTCTTT
TRBV25-1	TRBJ1-5	.	.	CASAGLDNQPQHF	TGTGCCAGCGCCGGATTAGACAATCAGCCCCAGCATTTT
TRBV2	TRBJ2-5	TRBD1	.	CASPRDRRETQYF	TGTGCCAGCCCACGGGACAGAAGGGAGACCCAGTACTTC
TRBV29-1	TRBJ1-2	.	.	CSVVEIYGYTF	TGCAGCGTTGTGGAGATCTATGGCTACACCTTC
TRBV19	TRBJ1-2	.	few	CASSVGEAQNYGYTF	TGTGCCAGTAGTGTCGGCGAGGCCCAGAACTATGGCTACACCTTC
TRBV28	TRBJ1-5	.	.	CASSTTAQRGPQHF	TGTGCCAGCTCTACGACAGCTCAGAGAGGGCCCCAGCATTTT
TRBV5-1	TRBJ1-1	.	.	CASSLWGPEAFF	TGCGCCAGCAGCTTGTGGGGCCCTGAAGCTTTCTTT
TRBV27	TRBJ1-1	.	.	CASSFGGLNTEAFF	TGTGCCAGCTCCTTTGGGGGTTTGAACACTGAAGCTTTCTTT